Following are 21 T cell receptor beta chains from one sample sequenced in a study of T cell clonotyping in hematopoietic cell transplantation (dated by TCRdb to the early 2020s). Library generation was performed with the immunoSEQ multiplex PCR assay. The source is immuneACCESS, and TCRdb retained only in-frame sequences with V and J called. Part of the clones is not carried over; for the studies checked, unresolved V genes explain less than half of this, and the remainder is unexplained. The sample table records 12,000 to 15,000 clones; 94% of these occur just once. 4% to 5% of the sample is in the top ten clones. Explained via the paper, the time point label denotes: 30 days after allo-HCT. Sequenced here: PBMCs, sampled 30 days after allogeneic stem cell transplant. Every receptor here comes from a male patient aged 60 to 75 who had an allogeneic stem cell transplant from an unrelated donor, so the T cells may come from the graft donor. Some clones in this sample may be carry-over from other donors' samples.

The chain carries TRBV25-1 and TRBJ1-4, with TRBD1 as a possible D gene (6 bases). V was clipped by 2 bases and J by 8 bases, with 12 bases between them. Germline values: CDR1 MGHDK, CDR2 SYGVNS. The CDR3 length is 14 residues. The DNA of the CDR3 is TGTGCCAGCAGTGAAGGGGGCTCGGGAGAAAAACTGTTTTTT. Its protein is CASSEGGSGEKLFF.

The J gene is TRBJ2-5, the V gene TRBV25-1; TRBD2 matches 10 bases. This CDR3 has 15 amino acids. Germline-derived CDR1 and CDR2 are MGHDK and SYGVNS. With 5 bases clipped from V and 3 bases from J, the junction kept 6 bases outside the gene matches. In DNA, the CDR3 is TGTGCCAGCAGTAACCCCGGGACTAGCGAAGAGACCCAGTACTTC. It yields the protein CASSNPGTSEETQYF.

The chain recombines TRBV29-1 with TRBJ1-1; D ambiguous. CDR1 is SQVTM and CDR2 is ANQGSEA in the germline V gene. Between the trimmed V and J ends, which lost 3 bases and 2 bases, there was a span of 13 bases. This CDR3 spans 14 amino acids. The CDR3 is CSVDAGVRNTEAFF. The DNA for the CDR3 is TGCAGCGTTGACGCCGGTGTAAGAAACACTGAAGCTTTCTTT.

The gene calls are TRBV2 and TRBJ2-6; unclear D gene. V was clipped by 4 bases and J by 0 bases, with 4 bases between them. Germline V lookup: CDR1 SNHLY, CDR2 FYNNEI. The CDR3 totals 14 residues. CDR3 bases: TGTGCCAGCAGTGTAAGCTCTGGGGCCAACGTCCTGACTTTC. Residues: CASSVSSGANVLTF.

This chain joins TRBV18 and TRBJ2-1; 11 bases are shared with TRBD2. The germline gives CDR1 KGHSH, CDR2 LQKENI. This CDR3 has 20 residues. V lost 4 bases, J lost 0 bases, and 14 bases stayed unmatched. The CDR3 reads CASSLPGTSGYQSSYNEQFF. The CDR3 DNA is TGTGCCAGCTCACTACCCGGGACTAGCGGCTACCAGAGCTCCTACAATGAGCAGTTCTTC.

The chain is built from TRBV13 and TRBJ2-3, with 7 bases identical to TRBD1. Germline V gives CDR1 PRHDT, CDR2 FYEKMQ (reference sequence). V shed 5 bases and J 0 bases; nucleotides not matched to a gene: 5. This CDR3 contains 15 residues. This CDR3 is CASSDKGASTDTQYF. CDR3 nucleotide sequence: TGTGCCAGCAGCGACAAGGGGGCTAGCACAGATACGCAGTATTTT.

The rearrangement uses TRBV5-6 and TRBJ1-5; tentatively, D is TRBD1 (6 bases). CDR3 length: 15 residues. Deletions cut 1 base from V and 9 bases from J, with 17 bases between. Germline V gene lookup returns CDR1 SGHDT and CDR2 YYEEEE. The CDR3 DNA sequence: TGTGCCAGCAGCTTGAGACAGGCCTCGGTCTTGCCCCAGCATTTT. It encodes CASSLRQASVLPQHF.

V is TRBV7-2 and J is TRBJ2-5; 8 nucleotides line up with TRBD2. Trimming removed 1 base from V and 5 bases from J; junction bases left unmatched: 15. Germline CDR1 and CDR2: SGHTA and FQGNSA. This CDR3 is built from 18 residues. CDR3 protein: CASSLGTQRGHPMETQYF. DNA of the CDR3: TGTGCCAGCAGCTTAGGTACCCAGCGGGGGCACCCAATGGAGACCCAGTACTTC.

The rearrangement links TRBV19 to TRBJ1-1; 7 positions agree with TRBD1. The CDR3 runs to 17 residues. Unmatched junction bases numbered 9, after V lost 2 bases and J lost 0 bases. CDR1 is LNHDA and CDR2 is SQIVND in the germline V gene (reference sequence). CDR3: CASSISQGQHMNTEAFF. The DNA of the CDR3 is TGTGCCAGTAGTATAAGTCAGGGACAGCACATGAACACTGAAGCTTTCTTT.

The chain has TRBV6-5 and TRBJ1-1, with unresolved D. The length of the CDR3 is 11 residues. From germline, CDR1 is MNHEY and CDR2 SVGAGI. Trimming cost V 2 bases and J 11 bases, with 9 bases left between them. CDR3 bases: TGTGCCAGCAGTTACGGAGGTACGGCTTTCTTT. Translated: CASSYGGTAFF.

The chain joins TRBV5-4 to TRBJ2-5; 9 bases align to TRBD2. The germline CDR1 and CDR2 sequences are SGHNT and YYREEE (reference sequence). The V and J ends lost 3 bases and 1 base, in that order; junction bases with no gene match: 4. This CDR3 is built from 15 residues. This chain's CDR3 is CASSSTSGSQETQYF. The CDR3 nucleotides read TGTGCCAGCAGCTCGACTAGCGGCAGCCAAGAGACCCAGTACTTC.

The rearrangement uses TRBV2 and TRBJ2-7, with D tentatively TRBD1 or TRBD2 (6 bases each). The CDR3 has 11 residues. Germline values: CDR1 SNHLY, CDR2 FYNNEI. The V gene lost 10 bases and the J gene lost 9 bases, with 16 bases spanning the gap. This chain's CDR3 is CAIPTGTGQYF. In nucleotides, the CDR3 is TGTGCCATTCCTACAGGGACTGGGCAGTACTTC.

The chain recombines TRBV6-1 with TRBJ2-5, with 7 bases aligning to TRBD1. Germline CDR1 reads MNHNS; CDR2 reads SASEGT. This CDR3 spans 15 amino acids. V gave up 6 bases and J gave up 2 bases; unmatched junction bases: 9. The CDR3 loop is CASRALDRVQETQYF. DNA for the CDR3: TGTGCCAGCAGGGCCCTCGACAGGGTACAAGAGACCCAGTACTTC.

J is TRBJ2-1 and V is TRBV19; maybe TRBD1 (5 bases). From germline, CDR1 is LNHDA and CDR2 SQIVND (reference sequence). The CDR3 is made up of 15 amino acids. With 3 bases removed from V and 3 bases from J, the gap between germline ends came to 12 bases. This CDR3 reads CASSIVDSLYNEQFF. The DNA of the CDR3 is TGTGCCAGTAGTATTGTTGACAGCCTCTACAATGAGCAGTTCTTC. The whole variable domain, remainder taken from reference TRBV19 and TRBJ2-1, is DGGITQSPKYLFRKEGQNVTLSCEQNLNHDAMYWYRQDPGQGLRLIYYSQIVNDFQKGDIAEGYSVSREKKESFPLTVTSAQKNPTAFYLCASSIVDSLYNEQFFGPGTRLTVL.

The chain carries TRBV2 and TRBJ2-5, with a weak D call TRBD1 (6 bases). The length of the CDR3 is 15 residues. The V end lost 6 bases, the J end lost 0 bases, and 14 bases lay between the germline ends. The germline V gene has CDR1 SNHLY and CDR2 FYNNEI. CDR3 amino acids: CASSSQGHDQETQYF. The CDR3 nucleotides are TGTGCCAGCAGCTCTCAGGGGCACGACCAAGAGACCCAGTACTTC.

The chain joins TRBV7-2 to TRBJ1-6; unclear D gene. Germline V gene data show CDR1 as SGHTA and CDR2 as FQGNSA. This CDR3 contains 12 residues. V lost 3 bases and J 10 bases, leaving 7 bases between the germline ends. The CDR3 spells CASSFGVSPLHF. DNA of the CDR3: TGTGCCAGCAGCTTCGGGGTCTCACCCCTCCACTTT. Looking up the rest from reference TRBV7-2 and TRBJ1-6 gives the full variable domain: GAGVSQSPSNKVTEKGKDVELRCDPISGHTALYWYRQSLGQGLEFLIYFQGNSAPDKSGLPSDRFSAERTGGSVSTLTIQRTQQEDSAVYLCASSFGVSPLHFGNGTRLTVT.

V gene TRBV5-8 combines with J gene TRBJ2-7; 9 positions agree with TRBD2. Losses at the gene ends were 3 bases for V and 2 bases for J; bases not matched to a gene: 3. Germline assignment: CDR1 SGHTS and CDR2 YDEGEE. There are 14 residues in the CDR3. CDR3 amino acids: CASSWRGGPYEQYF. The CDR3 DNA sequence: TGTGCCAGCAGCTGGCGGGGGGGCCCCTACGAGCAGTACTTC.

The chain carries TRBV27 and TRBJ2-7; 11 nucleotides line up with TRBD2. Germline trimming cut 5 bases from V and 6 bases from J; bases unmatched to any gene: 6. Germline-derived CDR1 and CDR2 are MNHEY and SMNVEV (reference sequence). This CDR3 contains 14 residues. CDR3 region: CASSRSGRAAEQYF. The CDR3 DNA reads TGTGCCAGCAGTCGTAGCGGGAGGGCCGCCGAGCAGTACTTC.

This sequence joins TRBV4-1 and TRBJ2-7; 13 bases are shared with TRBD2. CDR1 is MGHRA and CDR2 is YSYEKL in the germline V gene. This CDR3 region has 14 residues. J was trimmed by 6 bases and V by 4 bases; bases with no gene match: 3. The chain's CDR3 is CASSRGLAGSEQYF. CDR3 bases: TGCGCCAGCAGCCGGGGACTAGCGGGATCCGAGCAGTACTTC.

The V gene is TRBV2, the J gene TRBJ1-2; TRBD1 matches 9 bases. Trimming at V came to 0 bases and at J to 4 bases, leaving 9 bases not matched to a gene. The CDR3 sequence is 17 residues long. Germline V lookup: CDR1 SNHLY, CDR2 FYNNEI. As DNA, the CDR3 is TGTGCCAGCAGTGAAGCGGGGCCGGGACAGGGTATCTATGGCTACACCTTC. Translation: CASSEAGPGQGIYGYTF.

The CDR3, as DNA: TGCGCCAGCAGCTTGAGGACAGGGGCGGGTACTAATGAAAAACTGTTTTTT. This encodes CASSLRTGAGTNEKLFF. The chain employs TRBV5-1 and TRBJ1-4; TRBD1 matches at 9 bases. The CDR3 is 17 amino acids. V shed 1 base, J shed 2 bases, and the junction held 6 bases outside the gene matches. Looked up from germline, CDR1 is SGHRS and CDR2 is YFSETQ.